Listed here is a single T cell receptor (beta chain). The data derive from a study of graft-versus-host responses after intestinal transplantation. Trimming took 5 bases from V and 3 from J, leaving 8 bases between them. This CDR3 has 13 amino acids. CDR1 is MRHNA and CDR2 is SNTAGT in the germline V gene. Produced via immunoSEQ multiplex PCR; TCRdb's table is partial and in-frame only. Of roughly 56,000 clones listed, approximately 90% are singletons. The V gene is TRBV6-4, the J gene TRBJ2-1; D uncertain. This specimen consisted of PBMCs, obtained approximately four months after intestinal transplantation. This clonotype was obtained from a human patient who received an intestinal transplant, so some T cells may come from the graft donor. Here the CDR3 reads CASSSVHYNEQFF. The CDR3, as DNA: TGTGCCAGCAGTTCGGTCCACTACAATGAGCAGTTCTTC.